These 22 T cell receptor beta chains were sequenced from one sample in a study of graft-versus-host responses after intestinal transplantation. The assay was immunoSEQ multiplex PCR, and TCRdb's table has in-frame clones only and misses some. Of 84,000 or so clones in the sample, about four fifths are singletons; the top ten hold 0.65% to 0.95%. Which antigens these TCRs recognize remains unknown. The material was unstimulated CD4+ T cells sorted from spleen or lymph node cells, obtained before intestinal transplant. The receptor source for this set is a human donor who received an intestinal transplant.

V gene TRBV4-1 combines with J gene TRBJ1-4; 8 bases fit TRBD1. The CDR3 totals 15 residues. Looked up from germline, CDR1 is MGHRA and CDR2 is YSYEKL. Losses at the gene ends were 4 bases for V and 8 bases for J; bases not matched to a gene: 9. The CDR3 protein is CASSLHRDRREKLFF. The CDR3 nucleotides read TGCGCCAGCAGCCTCCACCGGGACAGGAGGGAAAAACTGTTTTTT.

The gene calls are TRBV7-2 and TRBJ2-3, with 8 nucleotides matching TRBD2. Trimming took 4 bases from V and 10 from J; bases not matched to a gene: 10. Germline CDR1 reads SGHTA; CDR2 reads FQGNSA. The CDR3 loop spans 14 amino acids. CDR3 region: CASSSGLGSLPQYF. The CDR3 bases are TGTGCCAGCAGCTCGGGACTAGGGTCTTTGCCGCAGTATTTT.

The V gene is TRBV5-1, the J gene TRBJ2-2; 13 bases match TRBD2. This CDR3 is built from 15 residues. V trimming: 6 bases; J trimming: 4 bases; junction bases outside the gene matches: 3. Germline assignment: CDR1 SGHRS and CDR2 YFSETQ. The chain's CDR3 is CASTGLAGATGELFF. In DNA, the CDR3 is TGCGCCAGCACCGGACTAGCGGGAGCCACCGGGGAGCTGTTTTTT.

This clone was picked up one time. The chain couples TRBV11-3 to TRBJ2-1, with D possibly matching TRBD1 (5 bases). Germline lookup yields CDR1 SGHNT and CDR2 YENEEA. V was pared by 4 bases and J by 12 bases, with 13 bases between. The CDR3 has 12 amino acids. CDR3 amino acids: CASSSTGWAQFF. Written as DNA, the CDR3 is TGTGCCAGCAGCTCCACAGGTTGGGCGCAGTTCTTC.

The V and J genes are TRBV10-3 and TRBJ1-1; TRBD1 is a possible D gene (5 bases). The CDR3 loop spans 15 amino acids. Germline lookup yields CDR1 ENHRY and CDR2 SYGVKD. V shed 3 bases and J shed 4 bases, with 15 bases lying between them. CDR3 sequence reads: CAISEPTRGSTEAFF. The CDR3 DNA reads TGTGCCATCAGTGAACCGACCCGGGGGAGCACTGAAGCTTTCTTT.

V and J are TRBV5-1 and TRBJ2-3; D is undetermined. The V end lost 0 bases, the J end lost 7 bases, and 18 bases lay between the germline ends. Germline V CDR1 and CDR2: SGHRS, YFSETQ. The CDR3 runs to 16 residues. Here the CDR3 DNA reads TGCGCCAGCAGCTTGGCCTTAGCTACGGCGGCCTATACGCAGTATTTT. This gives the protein CASSLALATAAYTQYF.

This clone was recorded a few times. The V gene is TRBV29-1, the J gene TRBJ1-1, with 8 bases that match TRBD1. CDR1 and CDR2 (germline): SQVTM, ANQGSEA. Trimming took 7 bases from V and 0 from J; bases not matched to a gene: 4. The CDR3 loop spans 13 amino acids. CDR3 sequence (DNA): TGCAGCGGTCGACAGGGGTTGAACACTGAAGCTTTCTTT. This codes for CSGRQGLNTEAFF.

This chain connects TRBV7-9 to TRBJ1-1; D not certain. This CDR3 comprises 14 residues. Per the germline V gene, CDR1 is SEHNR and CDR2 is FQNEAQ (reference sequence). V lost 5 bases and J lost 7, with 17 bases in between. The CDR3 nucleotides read TGTGCCAGCAGCCGAAGGAGCGACCTGATTGAAGCTTTCTTT. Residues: CASSRRSDLIEAFF. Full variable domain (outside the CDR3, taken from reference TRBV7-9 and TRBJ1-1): DTGVSQNPRHKITKRGQNVTFRCDPISEHNRLYWYRQTLGQGPEFLTYFQNEAQLEKSRLLSDRFSAERPKGSFSTLEIQRTEQGDSAMYLCASSRRSDLIEAFFGQGTRLTVV.

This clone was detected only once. CDR3 bases: TGTGCCAGCAGTCCTCTAGGACTAGCGGGAGGGCCATACGAGCAGTACTTC. Translated: CASSPLGLAGGPYEQYF. The chain links TRBV28 to TRBJ2-7; 15 bases map to TRBD2. This CDR3 comprises 17 residues. J lost 4 bases, V lost 5 bases, and 9 bases had no gene match. Germline-derived CDR1 and CDR2 are MDHEN and SYDVKM.

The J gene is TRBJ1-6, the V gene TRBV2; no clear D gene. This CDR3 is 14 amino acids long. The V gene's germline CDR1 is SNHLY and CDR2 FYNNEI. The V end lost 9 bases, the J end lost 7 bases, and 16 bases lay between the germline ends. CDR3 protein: CASGRRTVNSPLHF. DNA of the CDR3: TGTGCCAGTGGTCGGAGGACGGTAAATTCACCCCTCCACTTT.

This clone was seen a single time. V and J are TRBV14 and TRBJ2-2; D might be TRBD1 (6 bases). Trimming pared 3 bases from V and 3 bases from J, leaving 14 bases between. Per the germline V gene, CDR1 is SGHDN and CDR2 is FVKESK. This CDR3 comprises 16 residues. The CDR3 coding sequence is TGTGCCAGCAGCCAGCTATCGCACAGGGACACCGGGGAGCTGTTTTTT. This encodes CASSQLSHRDTGELFF. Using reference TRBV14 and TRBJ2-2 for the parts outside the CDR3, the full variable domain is EAGVTQFPSHSVIEKGQTVTLRCDPISGHDNLYWYRRVMGKEIKFLLHFVKESKQDESGMPNNRFLAERTGGTYSTLKVQPAELEDSGVYFCASSQLSHRDTGELFFGEGSRLTVL.

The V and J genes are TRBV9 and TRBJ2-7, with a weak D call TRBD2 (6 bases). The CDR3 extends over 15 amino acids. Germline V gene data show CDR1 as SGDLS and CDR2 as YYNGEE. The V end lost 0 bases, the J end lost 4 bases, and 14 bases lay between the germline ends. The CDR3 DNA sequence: TGTGCCAGCAGCGTAGCGCCGGGACTGCAGTACGAGCAGTACTTC. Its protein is CASSVAPGLQYEQYF.

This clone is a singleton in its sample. The CDR3 region has the DNA TGTGCCAGCGGCGGGGGGACTCATGAGCAGTACTTC. As protein: CASGGGTHEQYF. The genes are TRBV28 and TRBJ2-7, with 8 bases identical to TRBD2. V dropped 8 bases and J dropped 7; count of bases not matched to a gene: 7. This CDR3 contains 12 residues. Germline assignment: CDR1 MDHEN and CDR2 SYDVKM.

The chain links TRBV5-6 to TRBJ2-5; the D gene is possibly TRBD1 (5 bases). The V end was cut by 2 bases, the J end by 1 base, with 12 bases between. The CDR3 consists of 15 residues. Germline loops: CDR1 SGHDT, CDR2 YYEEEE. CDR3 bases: TGTGCCAGCAGCTTATTGTTGCAGGGCCAAGAGACCCAGTACTTC. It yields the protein CASSLLLQGQETQYF.

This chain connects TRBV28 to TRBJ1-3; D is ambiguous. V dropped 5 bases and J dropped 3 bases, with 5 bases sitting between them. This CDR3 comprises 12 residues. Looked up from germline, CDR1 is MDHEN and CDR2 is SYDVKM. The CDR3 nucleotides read TGTGCCAGCAGTGTGAGTGGAAACACCATATATTTT. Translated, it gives CASSVSGNTIYF.

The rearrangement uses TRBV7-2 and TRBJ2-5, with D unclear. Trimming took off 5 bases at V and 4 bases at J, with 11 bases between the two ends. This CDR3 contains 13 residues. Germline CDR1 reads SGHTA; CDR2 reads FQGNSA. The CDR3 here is CASSPHPVETQYF. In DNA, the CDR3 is TGTGCCAGCAGCCCCCACCCGGTAGAGACCCAGTACTTC.

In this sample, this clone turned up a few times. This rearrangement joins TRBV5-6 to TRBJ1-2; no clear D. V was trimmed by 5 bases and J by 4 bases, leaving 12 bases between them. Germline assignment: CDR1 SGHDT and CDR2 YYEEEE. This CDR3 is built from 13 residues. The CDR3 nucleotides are TGTGCCAGCAGTCCTACGGGTCCCTATGGCTACACCTTC. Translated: CASSPTGPYGYTF.

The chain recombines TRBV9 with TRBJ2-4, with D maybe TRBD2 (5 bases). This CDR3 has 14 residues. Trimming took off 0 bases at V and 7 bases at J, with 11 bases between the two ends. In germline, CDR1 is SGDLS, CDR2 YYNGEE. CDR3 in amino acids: CASSVGLPGNIQYF. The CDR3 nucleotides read TGTGCCAGCAGCGTAGGACTACCTGGGAACATTCAGTACTTC.

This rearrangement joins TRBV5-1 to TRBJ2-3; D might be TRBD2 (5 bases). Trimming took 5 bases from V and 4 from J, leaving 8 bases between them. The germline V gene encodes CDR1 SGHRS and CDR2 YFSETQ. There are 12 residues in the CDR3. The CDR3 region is CASSLRADTQYF. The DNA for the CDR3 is TGCGCCAGCAGTTTGCGGGCAGATACGCAGTATTTT.

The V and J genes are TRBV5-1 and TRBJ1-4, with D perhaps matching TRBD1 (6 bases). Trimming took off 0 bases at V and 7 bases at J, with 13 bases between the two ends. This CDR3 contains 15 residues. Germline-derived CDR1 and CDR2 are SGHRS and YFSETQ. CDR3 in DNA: TGCGCCAGCAGCTTGGGGGGGCCTCCAGGTGAAAAACTGTTTTTT. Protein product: CASSLGGPPGEKLFF.

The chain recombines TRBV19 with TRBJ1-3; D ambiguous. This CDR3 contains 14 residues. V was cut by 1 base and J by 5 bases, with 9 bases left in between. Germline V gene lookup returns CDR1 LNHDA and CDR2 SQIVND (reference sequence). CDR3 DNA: TGTGCCAGTAGTATAGTTGAGAAGAGAAACACCATATATTTT. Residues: CASSIVEKRNTIYF. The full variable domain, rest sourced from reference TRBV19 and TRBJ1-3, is DGGITQSPKYLFRKEGQNVTLSCEQNLNHDAMYWYRQDPGQGLRLIYYSQIVNDFQKGDIAEGYSVSREKKESFPLTVTSAQKNPTAFYLCASSIVEKRNTIYFGEGSWLTVV.

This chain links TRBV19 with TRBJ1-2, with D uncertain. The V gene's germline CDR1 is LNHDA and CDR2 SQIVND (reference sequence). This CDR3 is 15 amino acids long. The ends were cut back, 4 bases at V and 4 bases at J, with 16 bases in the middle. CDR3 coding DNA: TGTGCCAGTAGTACCCACCCTCGGGATCCCTATGGCTACACCTTC. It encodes CASSTHPRDPYGYTF. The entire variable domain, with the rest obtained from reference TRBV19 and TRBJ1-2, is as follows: DGGITQSPKYLFRKEGQNVTLSCEQNLNHDAMYWYRQDPGQGLRLIYYSQIVNDFQKGDIAEGYSVSREKKESFPLTVTSAQKNPTAFYLCASSTHPRDPYGYTFGSGTRLTVV.